This T cell receptor (beta chain) was recovered during a study of T-cell reconstitution after alpha-beta-depleted transplantation in children (dated by TCRdb to 2016 to 2018). Broadly, across the study: T-cell immune reconstitution after TCRalphabeta/CD19-depleted allogeneic hematopoietic cell transplantation in children was quantitatively tracked in the study by means of TCR repertoire profiling.

This clonotype was counted at least ten times. The clone's antigen remains unknown. No per-base quality is available; no much larger clone lies one base away. Library prep was done by PCR. Sequenced using an Illumina HiSeq 2500. TCR libraries were prepared with molecular barcoding, using unique molecular identifiers to normalize TCRbeta repertoire quantification. TCRdb took the public reads, trimmed them with fastp at Q25, ran MiXCR for clone calling and kept in-frame beta chains. Here each entry gathers all rows of one CDR3 protein and keeps the most common genes and DNA. In all, the sample holds under 300,000 distinct CDR3 sequences, and over 9.5% of those were seen once. The ten largest clones capture approximately 5% of the sample. The source is a human donor who donated a stem cell graft to a child with SCID. The specimen was PBMCs from the stem cell graft donor, collected from the stem cell graft.

The nucleotides read TGTGCCAGCAGCTGGGGGACAAGACGAGAAGAGACCCAGTACTTC. Translated, it gives CASSWGTRREETQYF. The rearranged segments are TRBV7-8 and TRBJ2-5; TRBD1 might be the D gene, on 6 matching bases. At the junction V is shortened by 4 bases and J by 3 bases, with 15 bases in between. The CDR3 goes from the cysteine to the phenylalanine over 15 residues. The CDR3 DNA has 45 bases and is translated from base 1. According to the germline V gene, CDR1 reads SGHVS and CDR2 reads FQNEAQ.